These T cell receptor beta chains were read from a single sample in a study of T-cell memory formation after mild COVID-19. From the 5' RACE reads, TCRdb called clonotypes with MiXCR, one entry per CDR3 protein. The sample contains hundreds of thousands of distinct CDR3 sequences, about 15% of which appear only once. Input material: PBMCs or a T cell subset sorted from them (not recorded which). The receptors shown here come from a man aged 18 to 35 who had mild COVID-19 (a few samples of this study predate the infection). Cell type and time point are not known. Both conserved end residues are part of each CDR3. D genes are given only for firm matches. Expanded clones are given a class, and other clones once, few, many or no size at all.

CDR3 protein,CDR3 DNA,V gene,D gene,J gene,clone size
CASSHLNRGQDEQYF,TGTGCCAGCAGTCATCTAAACCGGGGACAGGACGAGCAGTACTTC,TRBV12-3/TRBV12-4,TRBD1,TRBJ2-7,.
CASSSPRVRVRTEAFF,TGTGCCAGCAGCTCCCCTCGGGTCAGGGTGAGGACTGAAGCTTTCTTT,TRBV7-8,.,TRBJ1-1,.
CASSLERGLKLFF,TGTGCCAGCAGCCTGGAGAGGGGGTTGAAACTGTTTTTT,TRBV5-5,.,TRBJ1-4,.
CASTATATYEQYF,TGTGCCAGCACCGCGACCGCAACCTACGAGCAGTACTTC,TRBV12-3/TRBV12-4,.,TRBJ2-7,.
CASSLLGTQYF,TGTGCCAGCAGCCTTCTTGGGACCCAGTACTTC,TRBV6-5,.,TRBJ2-5,.
CASSLERFTDTQYF,TGTGCCAGCAGCTTAGAGAGGTTCACAGATACGCAGTATTTT,TRBV7-2,.,TRBJ2-3,.
CASSPREGSGIQYF,TGTGCCAGCTCACCAAGGGAAGGGTCGGGCATTCAGTACTTC,TRBV18,.,TRBJ2-4,few
CASSLTAENTEAFF,TGCGCCAGCAGCTTGACAGCCGAGAACACTGAAGCTTTCTTT,TRBV5-1,.,TRBJ1-1,few
CASSQDQASIFTGELFF,TGTGCCAGCAGCCAAGACCAGGCCTCAATTTTCACCGGGGAGCTGTTTTTT,TRBV4-2,.,TRBJ2-2,few
CASCRGSADTQYF,TGTGCCAGCTGTAGGGGGTCGGCAGATACGCAGTATTTT,TRBV2,.,TRBJ2-3,few
CASSLDRGVYSNQPQHF,TGTGCCAGCAGCTTAGATAGGGGGGTGTATAGCAATCAGCCCCAGCATTTT,TRBV7-9,.,TRBJ1-5,many
CASSLNSGRSYGYTF,TGTGCCAGCAGCTTAAATTCGGGGAGGTCGTACGGCTACACCTTC,TRBV7-2,.,TRBJ1-2,.
CASTYLSAGELFF,TGTGCCAGCACCTACCTCAGCGCCGGGGAGCTGTTTTTT,TRBV18,.,TRBJ2-2,few
CASTWTGPHYSGAGELFF,TGCGCCAGCACGTGGACGGGACCACACTACTCGGGAGCCGGGGAGCTGTTTTTT,TRBV5-1,.,TRBJ2-2,few
CASSYEGGATGELFF,TGTGCCAGCAGTTACGAGGGAGGAGCCACCGGGGAGCTGTTTTTT,TRBV6-5,.,TRBJ2-2,.
CATSRVAKNIQYF,TGTGCGACCAGCCGGGTAGCCAAAAACATTCAGTACTTC,TRBV30,.,TRBJ2-4,many
CASRGQGAAKNIQYF,TGTGCCAGCAGGGGACAGGGTGCTGCCAAAAACATTCAGTACTTC,TRBV12-3/TRBV12-4,TRBD1,TRBJ2-4,.
CASSPEGSAGELFF,TGCGCCAGCAGCCCCGAGGGGAGTGCCGGGGAGCTGTTTTTT,TRBV5-1,.,TRBJ2-2,many
CSVGIDAGELFF,TGCAGCGTTGGAATAGACGCCGGGGAGCTGTTTTTT,TRBV29-1,.,TRBJ2-2,few
CASSVGAGVLGNTIYF,TGTGCCAGCAGCGTAGGGGCAGGGGTCCTTGGAAACACCATATATTTT,TRBV9,.,TRBJ1-3,.
CASRGGLAGGTDTQYF,TGTGCCAGCAGGGGGGGACTAGCGGGAGGGACAGATACGCAGTATTTT,TRBV7-2,TRBD2,TRBJ2-3,.
CATGTGNGADTQYF,TGTGCCACCGGGACAGGGAATGGCGCAGATACGCAGTATTTT,TRBV5-5,TRBD1,TRBJ2-3,few
CASSQGSQSYGYTF,TGCGCCAGCAGCCAAGGGTCGCAGAGCTATGGCTACACCTTC,TRBV4-1,.,TRBJ1-2,.
CASSLWESSYEQYF,TGTGCCAGCAGTTTATGGGAGAGCTCCTACGAGCAGTACTTC,TRBV27,.,TRBJ2-7,few
CASSEAVPNQPQHF,TGTGCCAGCAGTGAAGCGGTTCCTAATCAGCCCCAGCATTTT,TRBV2,.,TRBJ1-5,.
CASSLGGYGNTIYF,TGCGCCAGCAGCCTAGGGGGTTATGGAAACACCATATATTTT,TRBV4-1,.,TRBJ1-3,.
CASSIIREAGTQYF,TGTGCCAGCAGCATTATCCGTGAGGCTGGGACCCAGTACTTC,TRBV3-1,.,TRBJ2-5,few
CASSLRQARETQYF,TGTGCCAGCAGCTTAAGACAGGCGAGAGAGACCCAGTACTTC,TRBV7-2,.,TRBJ2-5,few
CASSFGVDNEKLFF,TGTGCCAGCAGCTTTGGGGTAGATAATGAAAAACTGTTTTTT,TRBV7-9,.,TRBJ1-4,few
CSVALFVRDTEAFF,TGCAGCGTTGCCCTTTTTGTTAGGGACACTGAAGCTTTCTTT,TRBV29-1,.,TRBJ1-1,.
CASSPHLRDRGNQPQHF,TGCGCCAGCAGCCCACACCTTCGGGACAGGGGCAATCAGCCCCAGCATTTT,TRBV4-1,TRBD1,TRBJ1-5,.
CATSDSRAGGAYSSGYTF,TGTGCCACCAGTGATTCGAGGGCAGGGGGCGCCTATAGCAGTGGCTACACCTTC,TRBV24-1,TRBD1,TRBJ1-2,.
CASSRLAAGSYEQYF,TGTGCCAGCAGCCGGCTGGCGGCGGGCTCCTACGAGCAGTACTTC,TRBV5-5,.,TRBJ2-7,few